This T cell receptor beta chain was obtained from a study of Graves' ophthalmopathy and Graves' hyperthyroidism. Transcripts of RNA were the source for amplifying TCR beta CDR3 regions. A first-round RT-PCR used HTBI primers, followed by a second-round multiplex PCR. One entry per CDR3 protein results from TCRdb running MiXCR on the multiplex PCR reads. Of around 1.1 million distinct CDR3 sequences listed, around a third are singletons. This clonotype has a single count. The TCR was taken from an adult man with Graves' hyperthyroidism. Sequenced sample: peripheral blood or thyroid tissue (not recorded which).

In DNA, the CDR3 is TGCAGTGCCCCACAAGCGGGGGGGGAGTATGGCTACACCTTC. It specifies CSAPQAGGEYGYTF. The rearrangement uses TRBV20-1 and TRBJ1-2; possible D gene TRBD1, 5 bases. The V gene's germline CDR1 is DFQATT and CDR2 SNEGSKA (reference sequence). V lost 6 bases and J lost 5, with 19 bases in between. CDR3 length equals 14 residues.